The TCR beta chain under discussion was sequenced for a study of shared clonotypes between healthy human individuals (dated by TCRdb to 2020 to 2021). Regarding the complete study: A few men and two women, aged 18 to 49 years, made up the cohort. For each donor, CD4 naive and CD4 memory were each run on three plates, CD8 naive on two plates, and CD8 memory on one plate. Blood TCR repertoires of five healthy adults were deeply sequenced to estimate repertoire size and the extent of clonotype sharing between individuals. Libraries were prepared and TCR repertoires were sequenced by different laboratories using diverse techniques, in order to increase sequencing depth and limit assay-specific biases. Each donor's leukapheresis produced roughly between roughly 0.85 and 9 billion PBMCs. Summary of the overall study and its limitations: Pairwise subsampling indicated that sequencing depth was expected to affect the degree of clonotype sharing among donors. Because the study included a small number of donors, the genetic and exposure-history diversity represented was limited. Sharing across a few donors was observed for about 4.8% of naive CD4, over 3% of naive CD8, 2% to 2.5% of memory CD4, and about 0.38% of memory CD8 clonotypes. Rarefaction of sorted-subset datasets indicated incomplete sequencing despite the large sequencing depth. Sampling was restricted to blood, and TCR repertoires in tissue are likely to differ from TCR repertoires in blood. Naive subsets generally had larger estimated clonotype richness than memory subsets. Compared with non-shared clonotypes, clonotypes shared by all four sorted-subset donors had higher generation probabilities.

To note about this clone: Its antigen is currently not known. The record has no base qualities; no much larger clone is one base away.

TCR CDR3 regions were amplified from genomic DNA by multiplex PCR using the deep immunoSEQ assay. For each cell subset, the extracted genomic DNA was distributed evenly across all wells of several immunoSEQ 96-well plates, and each plate served as one replicate. For sorted subsets, about 220 ng of genomic DNA, equivalent to 25,000 to 30,000 T cell genomes, went into each replicate PCR. Purified libraries were measured with a Qubit 3.0 fluorometer, size-checked on a Bioanalyzer 2100, and measured again with the KAPA Library Quantification kit. Each immunoSEQ 96-well plate was sequenced on its own single-read 150-cycle Illumina NextSeq 550 flow cell. In the authors' own workflow: Because the immunoSEQ output held only junctional sequences and lacked quality scores, the filtering could not match the filtering applied to full-length reads. To assign V/J genes and CDR3, sequences were annotated against IMGT germline references using PyIR, a Python wrapper for IgBLAST v1.9. Reads with weak V/J assignments (E-value above 1e-6), missing CDR3, stop codons, out-of-frame junctions, or ambiguous translated residues were removed. A V3J clonotype was defined by an identical inferred V gene, J gene, and CDR3 amino acid sequence. The percentage overlap between two repertoires was calculated by dividing the number of shared unique clonotypes by the size of the smaller repertoire. Three approaches were used to assess repertoire richness: RTK rarefaction, the Chao1 estimator, and Recon v2.1 estimates of unobserved clonotypes. For all TCRbeta clonotypes obtained by the gDNA method from a handful of donors, generation probabilities were computed with OLGA. TCRdb took this table from immuneACCESS and kept in-frame rearrangements with V and J called. Such tables lack part of the clones; where checked against another copy, unresolved V genes explain under half of the gap, and the rest is unexplained. The D gene and trimming were derived from the DNA, and the V and J assignments and clone size from that table. Within this sample are around 940,000 clones, with around 80% of them counted one time only. About 1.5% of the sample is taken by the ten largest.

The CDR3 runs 13 amino acids, cysteine and phenylalanine included. The DNA shown is the 39-base CDR3, in frame from base 1. The CDR1 and CDR2 encoded by the germline V gene are SNHLY and FYNNEI. V and J lose 4 bases and 6 bases, and a span of 12 bases separates them. The donors were healthy, HIV-negative adults who had no recently reported acute infections or vaccinations. Only Caucasian adults living in Nashville, Tennessee, USA were represented among the donors. CD4+ T cells were enriched through magnetic negative selection, after which naive cells were positively selected on CD45RA and the remaining negative fraction served as the memory subset. Blood was collected by leukapheresis, and PBMCs were isolated by Ficoll-Histopaque density gradient centrifugation and then cryopreserved in liquid nitrogen vapor phase. Analytical flow cytometry was used to check the purity and quantity of every magnetically sorted T cell population. Each sorted fraction had its genomic DNA isolated and then quantified by UV absorbance on a Nanodrop 2000c.

The receptor was isolated from a man aged 18 to 30 in good health. The V and J genes are TRBV2 and TRBJ2-5; a tentative D match to TRBD1 spans 5 bases. Material: memory CD4+ T cells sorted from blood. Interpreted using the paper, the cell subset or site label stands for: CD45RA-negative fraction. The CDR3 loop reads CASSAWGEKTQYF. The DNA sequence follows: TGTGCCAGCAGTGCGTGGGGCGAGAAGACCCAGTACTTC.